This entry describes one T cell receptor (beta chain). Its cognate antigen is unknown. Molecular-barcoded quantitative 5'-RACE produced these TCR beta libraries. In TCRdb, the 5' RACE reads were re-called with MiXCR into one record per CDR3 protein. The sample contains 130,000 or so distinct CDR3 sequences, 15% to 20% of which appear only once. These data originate in a study of CD8 T cells in ankylosing spondylitis. Germline values: CDR1 SGHVS, CDR2 FNYEAQ. CDR3 length: 13 residues. With 6 bases removed from V and 5 bases from J, the gap between germline ends came to 14 bases. Findings and caveats of the study: Disease-linked clones reportedly showed significant enrichment in matched ankylosing spondylitis synovial fluid. A TCR beta motif made of several highly homologous variants seemed typical of ankylosing spondylitis blood.

The V gene is TRBV7-6, the J gene TRBJ2-7; D may be TRBD1 or TRBD2 (6 bases each). The receptor comes from a male donor with ankylosing spondylitis. The sample taken for sequencing was blood, either unsorted or a sorted T cell fraction (not recorded which). This chain's CDR3 is CASSWGARNEQYF. The CDR3 nucleotides are TGTGCCAGCAGTTGGGGGGCTCGGAACGAGCAGTACTTC.